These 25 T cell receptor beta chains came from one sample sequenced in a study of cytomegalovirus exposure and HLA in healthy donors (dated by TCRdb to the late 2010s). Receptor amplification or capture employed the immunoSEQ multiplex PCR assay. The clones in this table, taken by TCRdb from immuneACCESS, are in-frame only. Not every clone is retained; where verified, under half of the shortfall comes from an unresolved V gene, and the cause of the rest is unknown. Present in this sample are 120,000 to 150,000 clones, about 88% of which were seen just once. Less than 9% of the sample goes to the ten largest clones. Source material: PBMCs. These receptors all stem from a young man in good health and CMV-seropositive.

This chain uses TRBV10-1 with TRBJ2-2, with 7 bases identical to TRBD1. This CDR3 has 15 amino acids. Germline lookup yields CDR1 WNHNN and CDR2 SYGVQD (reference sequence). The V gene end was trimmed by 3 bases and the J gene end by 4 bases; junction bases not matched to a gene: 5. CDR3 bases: TGCGCCAGCAGTGAACCGGGACAGAGCACCGGGGAGCTGTTTTTT. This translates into CASSEPGQSTGELFF.

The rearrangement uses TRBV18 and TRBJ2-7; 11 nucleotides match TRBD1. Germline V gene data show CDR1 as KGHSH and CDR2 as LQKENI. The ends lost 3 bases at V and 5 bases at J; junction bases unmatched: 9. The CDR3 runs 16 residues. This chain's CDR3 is CASSPLDRGLLDEQYF. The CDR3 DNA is TGTGCCAGCTCACCCCTGGACAGGGGGCTTCTAGACGAGCAGTACTTC.

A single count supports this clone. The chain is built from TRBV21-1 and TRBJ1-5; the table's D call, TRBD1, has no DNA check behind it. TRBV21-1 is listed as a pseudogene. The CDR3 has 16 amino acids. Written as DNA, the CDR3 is TGTGCCAGCAGCAAAGTTGGACAGGGCGGCAATCAGCCCCAGCATTTT. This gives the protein CASSKVGQGGNQPQHF.

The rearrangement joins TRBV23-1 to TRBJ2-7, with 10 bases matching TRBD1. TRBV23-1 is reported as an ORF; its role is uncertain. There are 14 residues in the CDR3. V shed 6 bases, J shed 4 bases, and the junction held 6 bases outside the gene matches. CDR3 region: CASSRDRGKYEQYF. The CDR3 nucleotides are TGCGCCAGCAGCCGGGACAGGGGCAAATACGAGCAGTACTTC.

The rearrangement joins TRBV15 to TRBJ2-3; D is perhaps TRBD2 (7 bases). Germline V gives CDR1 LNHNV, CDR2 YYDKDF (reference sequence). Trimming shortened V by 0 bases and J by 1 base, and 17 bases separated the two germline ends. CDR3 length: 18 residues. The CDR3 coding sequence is TGTGCCACCAGCAGAGAGGGGGGGCTAAATGGAGGCACAGATACGCAGTATTTT. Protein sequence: CATSREGGLNGGTDTQYF.

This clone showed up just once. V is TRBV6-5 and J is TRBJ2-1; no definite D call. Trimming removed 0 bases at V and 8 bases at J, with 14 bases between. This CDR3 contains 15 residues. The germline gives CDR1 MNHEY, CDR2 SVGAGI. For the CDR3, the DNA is TGTGCCAGCAGTTACTCGGTACAGCAGATCGATGAGCAGTTCTTC. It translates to CASSYSVQQIDEQFF.

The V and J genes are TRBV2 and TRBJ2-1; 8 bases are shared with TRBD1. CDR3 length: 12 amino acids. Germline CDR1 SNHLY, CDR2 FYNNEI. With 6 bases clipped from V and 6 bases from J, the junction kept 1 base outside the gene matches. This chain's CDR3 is CASRDRANEQFF. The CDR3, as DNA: TGTGCCAGCAGGGACAGGGCCAATGAGCAGTTCTTC.

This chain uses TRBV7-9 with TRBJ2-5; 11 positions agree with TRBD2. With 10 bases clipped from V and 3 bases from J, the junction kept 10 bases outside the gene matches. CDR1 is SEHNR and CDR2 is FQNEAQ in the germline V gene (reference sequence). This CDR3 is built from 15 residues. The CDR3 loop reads CATPGVAGGEETQYF. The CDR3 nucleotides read TGTGCCACCCCGGGGGTAGCGGGAGGGGAAGAGACCCAGTACTTC.

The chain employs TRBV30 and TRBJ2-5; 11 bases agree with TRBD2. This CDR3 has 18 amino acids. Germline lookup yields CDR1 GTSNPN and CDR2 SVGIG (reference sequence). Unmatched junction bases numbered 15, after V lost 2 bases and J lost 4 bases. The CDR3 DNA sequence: TGTGCCTGGAGTAGGCCCGGGACTAGCGGAGCCTGGCGAGAGACCCAGTACTTC. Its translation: CAWSRPGTSGAWRETQYF.

This chain's CDR3 is CASSRSQAIMDEKLFF. The CDR3 bases are TGCGCCAGCAGCCGTTCACAGGCCATCATGGATGAAAAACTGTTTTTT. V is TRBV4-1 and J is TRBJ1-4; maybe TRBD1 (5 bases). There are 16 residues in the CDR3. Deletions cut 4 bases from V and 6 bases from J, with 18 bases between. Per germline, CDR1 MGHRA and CDR2 YSYEKL.

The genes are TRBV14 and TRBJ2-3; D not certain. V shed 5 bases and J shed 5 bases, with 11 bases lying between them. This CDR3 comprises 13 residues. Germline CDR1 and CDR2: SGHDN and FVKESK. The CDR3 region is CASSSHAEDTQYF. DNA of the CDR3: TGTGCCAGCAGCTCCCACGCGGAAGATACGCAGTATTTT.

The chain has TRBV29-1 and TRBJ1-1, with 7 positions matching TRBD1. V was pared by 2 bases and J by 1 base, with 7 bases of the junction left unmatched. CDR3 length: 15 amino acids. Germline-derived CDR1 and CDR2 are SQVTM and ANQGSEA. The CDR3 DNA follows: TGCAGCGTTGAAAGGGAAGACAGGGCGAACACTGAAGCTTTCTTT. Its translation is CSVEREDRANTEAFF.

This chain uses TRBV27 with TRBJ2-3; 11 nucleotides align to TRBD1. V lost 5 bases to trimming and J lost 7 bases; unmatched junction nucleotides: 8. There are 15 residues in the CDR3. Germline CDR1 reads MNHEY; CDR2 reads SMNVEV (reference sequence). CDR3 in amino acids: CASSGDRGWINTQYF. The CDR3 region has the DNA TGTGCCAGCAGTGGGGACAGGGGGTGGATTAATACGCAGTATTTT.

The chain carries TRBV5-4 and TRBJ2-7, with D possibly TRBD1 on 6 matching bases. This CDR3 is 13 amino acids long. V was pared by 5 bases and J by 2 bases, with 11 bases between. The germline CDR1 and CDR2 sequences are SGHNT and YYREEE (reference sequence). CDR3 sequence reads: CASSDRSPYEQYF. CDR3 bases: TGTGCCAGCAGTGACAGGAGTCCCTACGAGCAGTACTTC.

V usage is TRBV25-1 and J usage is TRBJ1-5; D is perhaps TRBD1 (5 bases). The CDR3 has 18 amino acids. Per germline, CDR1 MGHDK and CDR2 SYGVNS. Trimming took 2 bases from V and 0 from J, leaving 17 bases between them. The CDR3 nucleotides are TGTGCCAGCAGTGAAAAGGGGTTAAGGGGATATAGCAATCAGCCCCAGCATTTT. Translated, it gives CASSEKGLRGYSNQPQHF.

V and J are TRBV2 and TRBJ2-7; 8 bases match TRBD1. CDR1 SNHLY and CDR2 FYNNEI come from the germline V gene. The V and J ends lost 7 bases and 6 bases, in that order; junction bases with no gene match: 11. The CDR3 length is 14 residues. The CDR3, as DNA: TGTGCCAGCAACACCGACAGGGGTGGTGGCGAGCAGTACTTC. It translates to CASNTDRGGGEQYF.

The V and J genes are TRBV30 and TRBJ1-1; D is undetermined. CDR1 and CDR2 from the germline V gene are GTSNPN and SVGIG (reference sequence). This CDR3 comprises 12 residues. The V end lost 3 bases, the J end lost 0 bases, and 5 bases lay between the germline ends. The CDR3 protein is CAWRHLNTEAFF. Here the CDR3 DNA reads TGTGCCTGGAGACATTTGAACACTGAAGCTTTCTTT.

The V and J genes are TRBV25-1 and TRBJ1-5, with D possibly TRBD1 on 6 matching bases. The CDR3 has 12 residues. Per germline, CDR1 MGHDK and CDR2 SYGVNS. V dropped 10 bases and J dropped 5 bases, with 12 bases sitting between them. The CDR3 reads CAIGGGDQPQHF. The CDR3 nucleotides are TGTGCCATAGGGGGGGGTGATCAGCCCCAGCATTTT.

Here the CDR3 DNA reads TGCGCCAGCAGCCCACAGAACTTTGGCGGGGAGCTGTTTTTT. This codes for CASSPQNFGGELFF. This sequence joins TRBV5-1 and TRBJ2-2; D remains ambiguous. The CDR3 runs 14 residues. The V end was cut by 4 bases, the J end by 7 bases, with 14 bases between. Per the germline V gene, CDR1 is SGHRS and CDR2 is YFSETQ.

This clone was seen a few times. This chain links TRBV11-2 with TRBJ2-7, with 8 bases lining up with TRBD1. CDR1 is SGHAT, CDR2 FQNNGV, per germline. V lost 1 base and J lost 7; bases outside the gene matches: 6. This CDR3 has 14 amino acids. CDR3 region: CASSLVQGAREQYF. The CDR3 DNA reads TGTGCCAGCAGCTTAGTTCAGGGGGCGCGGGAGCAGTACTTC.

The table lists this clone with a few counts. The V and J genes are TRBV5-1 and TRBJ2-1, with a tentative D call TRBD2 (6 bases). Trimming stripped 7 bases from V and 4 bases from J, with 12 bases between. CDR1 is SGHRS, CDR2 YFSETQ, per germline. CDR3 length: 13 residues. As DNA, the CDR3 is TGCGCCAGCGCCGTCGGGGGATACAATGAGCAGTTCTTC. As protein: CASAVGGYNEQFF.

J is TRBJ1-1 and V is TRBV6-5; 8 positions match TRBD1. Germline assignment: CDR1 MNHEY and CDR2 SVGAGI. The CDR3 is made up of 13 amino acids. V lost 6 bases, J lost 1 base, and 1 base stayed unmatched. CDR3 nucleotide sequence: TGTGCCAGCAGGGGGACAGGGAACACTGAAGCTTTCTTT. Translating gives CASRGTGNTEAFF.

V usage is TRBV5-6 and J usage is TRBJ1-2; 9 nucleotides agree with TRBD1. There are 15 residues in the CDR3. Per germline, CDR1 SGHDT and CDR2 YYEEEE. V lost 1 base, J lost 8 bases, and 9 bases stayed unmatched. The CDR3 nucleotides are TGTGCCAGCAGCTTGCCACAGGGGGCAATGGGGGGCTACACCTTC. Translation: CASSLPQGAMGGYTF. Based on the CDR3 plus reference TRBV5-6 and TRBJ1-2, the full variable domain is DAGVTQSPTHLIKTRGQQVTLRCSPKSGHDTVSWYQQALGQGPQFIFQYYEEEERQRGNFPDRFSGHQFPNYSSELNVNALLLGDSALYLCASSLPQGAMGGYTFGSGTRLTVV.

CDR3 nucleotide sequence: TGCAGCGTTGAAAGAGGGGGTACTGAAGCTTTCTTT. Translated: CSVERGGTEAFF. This sequence joins TRBV29-1 and TRBJ1-1; possibly TRBD1 for D (6 bases). V was clipped by 2 bases and J by 5 bases, with 9 bases between them. This CDR3 region has 12 residues. Germline V CDR1 and CDR2: SQVTM, ANQGSEA.

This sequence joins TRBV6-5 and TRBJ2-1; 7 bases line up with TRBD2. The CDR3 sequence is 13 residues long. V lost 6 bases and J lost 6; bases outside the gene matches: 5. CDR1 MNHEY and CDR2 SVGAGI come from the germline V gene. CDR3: CASSWLAANEQFF. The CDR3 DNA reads TGTGCCAGCAGCTGGCTAGCGGCCAATGAGCAGTTCTTC.